This T cell receptor beta chain stems from a study of T cells expressing NK-cell markers. Looked up from germline, CDR1 is SQVTM and CDR2 is ANQGSEA. The CDR3 contains 15 residues. With UMIs, 5'RACE template switching was used to make TCR beta cDNA. From its re-call of the 5' RACE reads, TCRdb lists each CDR3 protein once, without DNA. This repertoire includes over 150,000 distinct CDR3 sequences. Whole-study findings and limits: In roughly six donors, dominant NKG2C+ clonotypes were roughly 1.0-8% of CD8+ T cells. In a handful of donors, dominant clonotypes made up about 25-65% of CD3+CD56-NKG2C+ cells.

A remark on this clonotype: Its cognate antigen is unknown.

The TCR comes from a man aged 18 to 69 in good health. The gene calls are TRBV29-1 and TRBJ2-1; as DNA is missing, the TRBD1 call by TCRdb cannot be tested. Sequencing was carried out using blood T cells: a sorted CD56 or NKG2C T cell subset, CD4+ or CD8+ T cells, or bulk PBMC T cells (not recorded which). The CDR3 here is CSVEGMDSFYNEQFF.